A selection of T cell receptor beta chains follows, all from one sample in a study of T cell repertoires in cytomegalovirus infection. TCRdb reanalysed the reads using MiXCR and keeps one entry per CDR3 protein. The sample has some 700,000 distinct CDR3 sequences, 35% seen once; the top ten hold under 3.5%. The sample was PBMCs. The receptors were gathered from a human donor in good health (CMV status not recorded). Some clones in this sample may be carry-over from other donors' samples. CDR3s include the opening cysteine and the closing phenylalanine or tryptophan. The D gene is left open where the match is weak. Size values are once, few and many counts, or a class for expanded clones, and some rows have none.

clone_size j_call v_call d_call cdr3_nt cdr3_aa
. TRBJ2-6 TRBV29-1 TRBD1 TGCAGCGTTGAAGATAGGGACAGGGCGGGCGGGGCCAACGTCCTGACTTTC CSVEDRDRAGGANVLTF
few TRBJ2-5 TRBV7-8 TRBD1 TGTGCCAGCAGCTTAGGGACAGGGTCCCAAGAGACCCAGTACTTC CASSLGTGSQETQYF
few TRBJ1-5 TRBV24-1 . TGTGCCACCAGTGATTCTCGGGAAAGGGATCAGCCCCAGCATTTT CATSDSRERDQPQHF
. TRBJ2-2 TRBV27 . TGTGCCAGCAGTTTAGCGGGACTTACCACCGGGGAGCTGTTTTTT CASSLAGLTTGELFF
few TRBJ2-1 TRBV20-1 TRBD2 TGCAGTGCCATGACTAGCGGGGGGAATGAGCAGTTCTTC CSAMTSGGNEQFF
. TRBJ2-7 TRBV28 . TGTTCCAGCAGTGCTTTTCGGTCCTACGAGAATTACTTC CSSSAFRSYENYF
. TRBJ1-6 TRBV12-3/TRBV12-4 . TGTGCCAGCAGTACCCAAGTTCCGGGGGGCTCACCCCTCCACTTT CASSTQVPGGSPLHF
many TRBJ1-5 TRBV4-2 . TGTGCCAGCAGCCAAGGGGGGGACGTCAACCAGCCCCAGCATTTT CASSQGGDVNQPQHF
. TRBJ2-1 TRBV7-2 TRBD2 TGTGCCAGCAGCTTAGGACTAGCCTCCGGCTATGAGCAGTTCTTC CASSLGLASGYEQFF
many TRBJ2-1 TRBV7-2 TRBD2 TGTGCCAGCAGCCTAGGACTAGCGGGGGGTTACAATGAGCAGTTCTTC CASSLGLAGGYNEQFF
few TRBJ2-4 TRBV19 TRBD2 TGTGCCAGTAGTATTAATACGGGGGGAACCAAAAACATTCAGTACTTC CASSINTGGTKNIQYF
few TRBJ2-6 TRBV18 . TGTGCCAGCTCATCAATGCAGGGTTTTACATCTGGGGCCAACGTCCTGACTTTC CASSSMQGFTSGANVLTF
. TRBJ2-3 TRBV29-1 . TGCAGCGTTCCGATGGCGAAGTATTTT CSVPMAKYF
few TRBJ1-5 TRBV28 . TGTGCCAGCAGTTTCAACCCGCCCCAGCATTTT CASSFNPPQHF
once TRBJ1-5 TRBV4-1 TRBD1 TGCGCCAGCAGCCCGGGGGACAGGGGCTATCAGCCCCAGCATTTT CASSPGDRGYQPQHF
many TRBJ1-1 TRBV7-9 . TGTGCCAGCACCCCTGACATCCCGGGGGCTGAAGCTTTCTTT CASTPDIPGAEAFF
few TRBJ1-5 TRBV7-4 . TGTGCCAGCAGCTTGTACGTTAATCAGCCCCAGCATTTT CASSLYVNQPQHF
. TRBJ2-1 TRBV27 . TGTGCCAGCACCCCCGCAGGGTCTAAAGTTAATGAGCAGTTCTTC CASTPAGSKVNEQFF
. TRBJ2-1 TRBV5-6 TRBD1 TGTGCCAGCAGTTATGGCGTCAGGGGGTGGACGTTCTTC CASSYGVRGWTFF
once TRBJ2-7 TRBV10-3 TRBD2 TGTGCCATCAGTGAGAAGATAGCGGGGGGTCTTTACGAGCAGTACTTC CAISEKIAGGLYEQYF
. TRBJ1-1 TRBV12-3/TRBV12-4 . TGTGCCAGCAGTTCTAGGATTTCTAACACTGAAGCTTTCTTT CASSSRISNTEAFF
few TRBJ2-5 TRBV6-1 TRBD1 TGTGCCAGCACCGAGGACAGGGGGCTTCAAGAGACCCAGTACTTC CASTEDRGLQETQYF
many TRBJ1-5 TRBV7-4 . TGTGCCAGCAGCCCTGGTGCAGCCGATCAGCCCCAGCATTTT CASSPGAADQPQHF
few TRBJ2-7 TRBV15 . TGTGCCACCAGATCAGGAATCGAACACGAGCAGTACTTC CATRSGIEHEQYF
. TRBJ1-4 TRBV9 . TGTGCCAGCAGCGTGTCATCTGGACCCGCTAATGAAAAACTGTTTTTT CASSVSSGPANEKLFF
many TRBJ1-1 TRBV12-3/TRBV12-4 . TGTGCCAGCAGCTGGGGGGCCACTGAAGCTTTCTTT CASSWGATEAFF
few TRBJ2-1 TRBV27 . TGTGCCAGCAGTTTACCAGGGCGGAACAATGAGCAGTTCTTC CASSLPGRNNEQFF
once TRBJ2-7 TRBV5-1 TRBD2 TGCGCCAGCAGCTTGGCCCGAGGTAGGGACTACTCCTACGAGCAGTACTTC CASSLARGRDYSYEQYF
. TRBJ2-3 TRBV28 TRBD2 TGTGCCAGCAGCTTCGTGGCTAGCGGGGGGAGGACAGATACGCAGTATTTT CASSFVASGGRTDTQYF
many TRBJ1-1 TRBV7-2 . TGTGCCAGCAGCACATCCATTACTGGGGGGAACACTGAAGCTTTCTTT CASSTSITGGNTEAFF
. TRBJ2-7 TRBV7-9 TRBD2 TGTGCCAGCAGCCCCCAGGGACTAGCCAGCTACGAGCAGTACTTC CASSPQGLASYEQYF
many TRBJ1-5 TRBV7-2 . TGTGCCAGCAGCTTAGGCACAGGTTACAATCAGCCCCAGCATTTT CASSLGTGYNQPQHF
few TRBJ1-1 TRBV12-3/TRBV12-4 . TGTGCCAGCAGGCCCACGCCGAACACTGAAGCTTTCTTT CASRPTPNTEAFF
few TRBJ1-2 TRBV20-1 TRBD1 TGCAGTGGGGGACAGGAACTTTATGGCTACACCTTC CSGGQELYGYTF
. TRBJ2-3 TRBV7-2 . TGTGCCAGCAGGCTCGCAGGGGCCAACACAGATACGCAGTATTTT CASRLAGANTDTQYF
. TRBJ1-1 TRBV10-2 . TGCGCCAGCAGTGGGGGCCAATGGGGGACTGAAGCTTTCTTT CASSGGQWGTEAFF
few TRBJ2-1 TRBV12-3/TRBV12-4 . TGTGCCAGCAGCCAACCCAGGGGTGGGGCGAATGAGCAGTTCTTC CASSQPRGGANEQFF
. TRBJ1-1 TRBV18 . TGTGCCAGCTCACCGCAGGGGATGATGAACACTGAAGCTTTCTTT CASSPQGMMNTEAFF
. TRBJ2-7 TRBV5-6 TRBD1 TGTGCCAGCAGCCTGACAGGGAGACCGCCATACTTC CASSLTGRPPYF
. TRBJ2-3 TRBV3-1 . TGTGCCAGCAGCCGATCGCTCTTGGCGGGAGATACGCAGTATTTT CASSRSLLAGDTQYF
. TRBJ2-7 TRBV7-9 TRBD1 TGTGCCAGCAGCCACCGGGACAGTCGGGACTACGAGCAGTACTTC CASSHRDSRDYEQYF
. TRBJ2-5 TRBV5-4 . TGTTCCAGCAGTCCGGGAGACCGCCAAGAGACCCAGTACTTC CSSSPGDRQETQYF
. TRBJ1-5 TRBV28 . TGTGCCAGCTGCCTCTCAGGGAGGGGTAATCAGCCCCAGCATTTT CASCLSGRGNQPQHF
. TRBJ2-7 TRBV6-5 TRBD2 TGTGCCAGCAGTTACTCCCCGCTAGCGGGAGTTCTCGAGCAGTACTTC CASSYSPLAGVLEQYF
. TRBJ1-6 TRBV28 . TGTGCCAGCAGAAGCAGACAGCGAAATTCACCCCTCCACTTT CASRSRQRNSPLHF
few TRBJ2-7 TRBV27 . TGTGCCAGCGGCCCCCGCGGCCCTCTAACCTACGAGCAGTACTTC CASGPRGPLTYEQYF